The T cell receptor beta chain under discussion was sequenced for a study of T-cell memory formation after mild COVID-19. Study-wide results and limits: Largely, contracting CD4+ clones fell within CM and EM, and contracting CD8+ clones within EMRA.

From the 5' RACE reads, TCRdb called clonotypes with MiXCR, one entry per CDR3 protein. Of roughly 62,000 distinct CDR3 sequences listed, about a tenth were seen once; the top ten hold approximately 1.1%. On this clonotype itself: As yet, its antigen is unknown.

Per the germline V gene, CDR1 is SGDLS and CDR2 is YYNGEE. This CDR3 is built from 16 residues. The V gene end was trimmed by 4 bases and the J gene end by 5 bases; junction bases not matched to a gene: 14. This rearrangement joins TRBV9 to TRBJ2-5; 7 bases are a match to TRBD2. The sequence came from a man between 18 and 29 years old who had mild COVID-19 (a few samples of this study predate the infection). Cell type and time point are not known. The sample comprised PBMCs or a T cell subset sorted from them (not recorded which). The CDR3 here is CASSPTPSGGTETQYF. DNA for the CDR3: TGTGCCAGCAGCCCGACCCCTTCCGGGGGGACCGAGACCCAGTACTTC.